The count of the clone carrying this T cell receptor (beta chain) is one. Its antigen remains unknown. With no exception, relapse followed autologous stem cell transplantation in all patients, and brentuximab vedotin exposure varied. Germline-derived CDR1 and CDR2 are SGDLS and YYNGEE. The V and J ends lost 2 bases and 2 bases, in that order; junction bases with no gene match: 8. There are 16 residues in the CDR3. This table comes from immunoSEQ multiplex PCR, and its TCRdb copy is limited to in-frame clones, with some not included. The repertoire consists of tens of thousands of clones, with roughly four fifths occurring once and the leading ten covering roughly 11%. The data stem from a study of PD-1 blockade in classical Hodgkin lymphoma. Points from the study as a whole: Complete responders had baseline diversity similar to newly diagnosed patients.

This receptor was obtained from a human donor with classical Hodgkin lymphoma. Sample: peripheral blood mononuclear cells (PBMCs), taken before the second cycle of nivolumab. V usage is TRBV9 and J usage is TRBJ2-7, with TRBD2 matching 9 bases. CDR3 bases: TGTGCCAGCAGCGTTTCCGGGACTAGCTTGACCTACGAGCAGTACTTC. Its translation is CASSVSGTSLTYEQYF.